Below are 26 T cell receptor beta chains sequenced from a single sample in a study of cytomegalovirus exposure and HLA in healthy donors. PCR employed 60 Vbeta and 13 Jbeta primers. Assay: immunoSEQ multiplex PCR; the TCRdb copy retains only in-frame clones and omits some. Of 85,000 to 100,000 clones listed, around 64% were seen once; the top ten hold 2.5% to 3.5%. Sequenced material: PBMCs. Source of these receptors: a man aged 55 to 70 in good health and CMV-seronegative.

A few counts support this clone. This chain connects TRBV12-5 to TRBJ2-3; 7 nucleotides match TRBD1. The V gene's germline CDR1 is LGHNT and CDR2 FRNRAP. With 1 base clipped from V and 4 bases from J, the junction kept 11 bases outside the gene matches. The CDR3 has 17 amino acids. The CDR3 DNA sequence: TGTGCTAGTGGTTTGGCCCGGACAGGTAGCGTGGCAGATACGCAGTATTTT. The encoded protein is CASGLARTGSVADTQYF.

The chain is built from TRBV28 and TRBJ1-4; D call uncertain. This CDR3 is built from 15 residues. CDR1 is MDHEN, CDR2 SYDVKM, per germline. The V and J ends lost 1 base and 0 bases respectively, with 6 bases between them. CDR3: CASSLSPATNEKLFF. CDR3 DNA sequence: TGTGCCAGCAGTTTATCTCCGGCAACTAATGAAAAACTGTTTTTT.

The chain has TRBV19 and TRBJ2-3; 8 bases align to TRBD2. CDR1 is LNHDA, CDR2 SQIVND, per germline (reference sequence). J gave up 2 bases and V 6 bases, and 13 bases lay outside the gene matches. The CDR3 covers 17 residues. This chain's CDR3 is CASSPSQLAGATDTQYF. The CDR3 coding sequence is TGTGCCAGTAGCCCAAGCCAGCTAGCGGGCGCCACAGATACGCAGTATTTT. Full variable domain (rest looked up from reference TRBV19 and TRBJ2-3): DGGITQSPKYLFRKEGQNVTLSCEQNLNHDAMYWYRQDPGQGLRLIYYSQIVNDFQKGDIAEGYSVSREKKESFPLTVTSAQKNPTAFYLCASSPSQLAGATDTQYFGPGTRLTVL.

This clone was recorded many times. The chain combines TRBV5-5 with TRBJ1-1, with TRBD1 identical over 11 bases. The germline V gene encodes CDR1 SGHKS and CDR2 YYEKEE (reference sequence). The J segment lost 10 bases and the V segment lost 5 bases, leaving 13 bases of the junction unmatched. This CDR3 contains 15 residues. CDR3 residues: CASRDRTGGIGVAFF. The CDR3 nucleotides read TGTGCCAGCAGAGATCGGACAGGGGGCATCGGGGTAGCTTTCTTT.

The chain has TRBV28 and TRBJ1-1; 12 bases are shared with TRBD1. Looked up from germline, CDR1 is MDHEN and CDR2 is SYDVKM. Losses at the gene ends were 7 bases for V and 7 bases for J; bases not matched to a gene: 13. This CDR3 spans 16 amino acids. The CDR3, as DNA: TGTGCCAGCAAGGCCCGGGACAGGGGGCAACGAGGTGAAGCTTTCTTT. This gives the protein CASKARDRGQRGEAFF.

The chain employs TRBV5-1 and TRBJ2-1; 9 bases match TRBD2. Losses at the gene ends were 0 bases for V and 1 base for J; bases not matched to a gene: 11. CDR1 is SGHRS and CDR2 is YFSETQ in the germline V gene. This CDR3 region has 19 residues. The CDR3 reads CASSLGPSSGIGSYNEQFF. CDR3 DNA: TGCGCCAGCAGCTTGGGTCCGTCTAGCGGGATAGGATCCTACAATGAGCAGTTCTTC.

J is TRBJ1-2 and V is TRBV18; 7 nucleotides agree with TRBD1. The CDR3 is 17 amino acids. The V gene's germline CDR1 is KGHSH and CDR2 LQKENI. J was trimmed by 0 bases and V by 5 bases; bases with no gene match: 12. Here the CDR3 reads CASSSNIRQGANYGYTF. CDR3 nucleotides: TGTGCCAGCTCATCAAATATCAGACAGGGAGCTAACTATGGCTACACCTTC.

This clone was seen once. The rearrangement uses TRBV5-1 and TRBJ1-1, with D perhaps matching TRBD1 (6 bases). Per germline, CDR1 SGHRS and CDR2 YFSETQ. The CDR3 has 17 residues. V lost 1 base and J 5 bases, leaving 21 bases between the germline ends. The CDR3 coding sequence is TGCGCCAGCAGCTTGTGGGCCCAGGGACGGCAGGGGACTGAAGCTTTCTTT. Translated: CASSLWAQGRQGTEAFF.

J is TRBJ2-2 and V is TRBV9; 9 bases match TRBD2. V gave up 0 bases and J gave up 6 bases; unmatched junction bases: 6. CDR3 length: 16 residues. Germline loops: CDR1 SGDLS, CDR2 YYNGEE. The CDR3 here is CASSVVVAGDPGELFF. CDR3 bases: TGTGCCAGCAGCGTAGTAGTAGCGGGGGATCCCGGGGAGCTGTTTTTT.

The chain recombines TRBV4-1 with TRBJ1-1; no reliable D call. Per germline, CDR1 MGHRA and CDR2 YSYEKL. V was shortened by 8 bases and J by 2 bases, with 15 bases between the two germline ends. This CDR3 has 14 residues. The DNA for the CDR3 is TGCGCCAGCGGCAAAGCACTGACAAACACTGAAGCTTTCTTT. It translates to CASGKALTNTEAFF.

The chain recombines TRBV21-1 with TRBJ1-1; TRBD1 is the table's D call, not checked against the DNA. TRBV21-1 is an annotated pseudogene. The CDR3 is 15 amino acids. The chain's CDR3 is CASRGQGAHNTEAFF. The CDR3, as DNA: TGTGCCAGCAGGGGACAGGGGGCACACAACACTGAAGCTTTCTTT.

The sample holds one count of this clone. The chain links TRBV29-1 to TRBJ2-3, with 8 bases that match TRBD2. Germline assignment: CDR1 SQVTM and CDR2 ANQGSEA. J gave up 0 bases and V 6 bases, and 11 bases lay outside the gene matches. The CDR3 has 16 residues. The CDR3: CSVENLAGISTDTQYF. The CDR3 DNA is TGCAGCGTCGAAAATCTAGCGGGTATCAGCACAGATACGCAGTATTTT.

This sequence joins TRBV25-1 and TRBJ1-1, with TRBD1 as a possible D gene (5 bases). Germline V gene sequence: CDR1 MGHDK, CDR2 SYGVNS. This CDR3 has 14 amino acids. Trimming removed 2 bases from V and 8 bases from J, with 15 bases in between. CDR3 sequence reads: CASSEPGDRDEAFF. Written as DNA, the CDR3 is TGTGCCAGCAGTGAACCGGGGGACCGGGACGAAGCTTTCTTT.

The chain joins TRBV28 to TRBJ1-5; D call uncertain. V was clipped by 3 bases and J by 4 bases, with 13 bases between them. Per germline, CDR1 MDHEN and CDR2 SYDVKM. The CDR3 is 15 amino acids. CDR3 coding DNA: TGTGCCAGCAGTTTTTCGGGTAGCCGGAATCAGCCCCAGCATTTT. Translation: CASSFSGSRNQPQHF.

The V and J genes are TRBV5-6 and TRBJ2-3, with D hard to call. V dropped 2 bases and J dropped 0 bases, with 4 bases sitting between them. Germline-derived CDR1 and CDR2 are SGHDT and YYEEEE. The CDR3 totals 13 residues. The CDR3 sequence is CASSFRSTDTQYF. CDR3 DNA sequence: TGTGCCAGCAGCTTCCGGAGCACAGATACGCAGTATTTT.

The chain links TRBV11-3 to TRBJ2-5; a weak D match, TRBD2 (6 bases). The better agreement between TRBJ2-7 and the DNA end casts doubt on the J call. The germline CDR1 and CDR2 sequences are SGHNT and YENEEA. The CDR3 consists of 13 residues. The CDR3 bases are TGTGCCAGCAGCCGGGACTCAAGTTACGAGCAGTACTTC. It specifies CASSRDSSYEQYF.

The chain joins TRBV27 to TRBJ2-3; D gene unclear. The V gene lost 2 bases and the J gene lost 3 bases, with 9 bases spanning the gap. This CDR3 region has 14 residues. Germline values: CDR1 MNHEY, CDR2 SMNVEV (reference sequence). CDR3 amino acids: CASSLGLATDTQYF. The CDR3 region has the DNA TGTGCCAGCAGTTTAGGGCTGGCTACAGATACGCAGTATTTT.

The gene calls are TRBV11-2 and TRBJ1-1; D gene unclear. Trimming removed 5 bases at V and 0 bases at J, with 7 bases between. Germline CDR1 SGHAT, CDR2 FQNNGV. This CDR3 contains 13 residues. CDR3 DNA sequence: TGTGCCAGCAGCCTGGGAGTGAACACTGAAGCTTTCTTT. The encoded protein is CASSLGVNTEAFF.

The sample holds a few counts of this clone. The V and J genes are TRBV2 and TRBJ2-5, with 8 bases matching TRBD2. Trimming removed 7 bases from V and 2 bases from J; junction bases left unmatched: 9. The germline V gene has CDR1 SNHLY and CDR2 FYNNEI. The CDR3 loop spans 15 amino acids. CDR3 region: CASNLAGGLQETQYF. DNA for the CDR3: TGTGCCAGCAATCTGGCGGGGGGCCTACAAGAGACCCAGTACTTC.

In this sample, this clone turned up a few times. V gene TRBV11-2 combines with J gene TRBJ1-2, with D possibly being TRBD1 (6 bases). This CDR3 has 15 residues. Trimming pared 5 bases from V and 1 base from J, leaving 14 bases between. The germline CDR1 and CDR2 sequences are SGHAT and FQNNGV. The CDR3 DNA is TGTGCCAGCAGCCCAACAGGGCCTGTTAACTATGGCTACACCTTC. Protein: CASSPTGPVNYGYTF.

The V and J genes are TRBV9 and TRBJ2-2; D is unresolved. The CDR3 runs 15 residues. Trimming left V 0 bases short and J 2 bases short, with 8 bases between. CDR1 is SGDLS, CDR2 YYNGEE, per germline. This chain's CDR3 is CASSVGGLNTGELFF. CDR3 sequence (DNA): TGTGCCAGCAGCGTAGGAGGTCTAAACACCGGGGAGCTGTTTTTT.

In its sample, this clone was seen many times. This chain joins TRBV11-1 and TRBJ1-1, with a tentative D call TRBD1 (5 bases). CDR1 SGHAT and CDR2 FQDESV come from the germline V gene (reference sequence). The V gene lost 3 bases and the J gene lost 0 bases, with 14 bases spanning the gap. The CDR3 covers 16 residues. This CDR3 reads CASSFSRTSMNTEAFF. CDR3 bases: TGTGCCAGCAGCTTCAGTAGGACAAGTATGAACACTGAAGCTTTCTTT.

The chain is built from TRBV28 and TRBJ1-6; perhaps TRBD1 as D (6 bases). Trimming took 0 bases from V and 7 from J, leaving 10 bases between them. Germline-derived CDR1 and CDR2 are MDHEN and SYDVKM. This CDR3 region has 15 residues. This chain's CDR3 is CASSLWQGWNSPLHF. The CDR3 DNA sequence: TGTGCCAGCAGTTTATGGCAGGGGTGGAATTCACCCCTCCACTTT.

This clone was picked up one time. The chain carries TRBV9 and TRBJ2-3; the match to TRBD2 covers 8 bases. This CDR3 is 16 amino acids long. Germline V gene data show CDR1 as SGDLS and CDR2 as YYNGEE. The V segment lost 0 bases and the J segment 4 bases; nucleotides outside the gene matches: 7. The CDR3 loop reads CASSVVTGGLSDTQYF. Written as DNA, the CDR3 is TGTGCCAGCAGCGTAGTGACGGGGGGGCTGTCAGATACGCAGTATTTT.

This clone came up a few times. This sequence joins TRBV30 and TRBJ2-3, with TRBD1 as a possible D gene (5 bases). CDR3 length equals 16 residues. The V and J ends lost 1 base and 2 bases respectively, with 16 bases between them. CDR1 and CDR2 (germline): GTSNPN, SVGIG (reference sequence). The CDR3 DNA follows: TGTGCCTGGAGTGCCGAAGGAGACAGTTTCACAGATACGCAGTATTTT. This gives the protein CAWSAEGDSFTDTQYF. The whole variable domain, remainder taken from reference TRBV30 and TRBJ2-3, is SQTIHQWPATLVQPVGSPLSLECTVEGTSNPNLYWYRQAAGRGLQLLFYSVGIGQISSEVPQNLSASRPQDRQFILSSKKLLLSDSGFYLCAWSAEGDSFTDTQYFGPGTRLTVL.

J is TRBJ1-1 and V is TRBV11-3; tentatively, D is TRBD1 (5 bases). The germline gives CDR1 SGHNT, CDR2 YENEEA. The CDR3 has 14 residues. V gave up 1 base and J gave up 0 bases, with 6 bases separating them. CDR3 loop: CASSLGGVNTEAFF. In nucleotides, the CDR3 is TGTGCCAGCAGCTTAGGGGGGGTGAACACTGAAGCTTTCTTT. The full variable domain, its missing parts supplied by reference TRBV11-3 and TRBJ1-1, is EAGVVQSPRYKIIEKKQPVAFWCNPISGHNTLYWYLQNLGQGPELLIRYENEEAVDDSQLPKDRFSAERLKGVDSTLKIQPAELGDSAVYLCASSLGGVNTEAFFGQGTRLTVV.